A selection of T cell receptor beta chains follows, all from one sample in a study of blood T cells in healthy people across ages. TCRdb reanalysed the 5' RACE reads using MiXCR and keeps one entry per CDR3 protein. Among roughly 1,500,000 distinct CDR3 sequences, about 35% were seen once, and the ten largest hold over 9%. The source material was blood. These receptors came from a woman aged 25 to 39 in good health. Each CDR3 is given with its conserved first and last residue. Each record gives: CDR3 protein, CDR3 DNA, D gene, V gene, J gene, clone size. The D gene is left open where the match is weak. Only part of the rows carry a size: once, few, many, or a class if the clone is expanded.

CDR3aa: CASSLVPRGSTIYF; CDR3nt: TGTGCCAGCAGTTTAGTCCCGAGAGGAAGCACCATATATTTT; d_gene: -; v_gene: TRBV12-3/TRBV12-4; j_gene: TRBJ1-3; abundance: once
CDR3aa: CSARSSLAAREFF; CDR3nt: TGCAGTGCCCGTTCCAGTCTAGCGGCGAGAGAGTTCTTC; d_gene: TRBD2; v_gene: TRBV20-1; j_gene: TRBJ2-1; abundance: many
CDR3aa: CASSLDGTGSTQQYF; CDR3nt: TGCGCCAGCAGCTTGGATGGGACAGGATCTACGCAGCAGTACTTC; d_gene: TRBD1; v_gene: TRBV5-1; j_gene: TRBJ2-7; abundance: -
CDR3aa: CSAPDSRERGSTDTQYF; CDR3nt: TGCAGTGCTCCGGACTCACGGGAGAGGGGGAGCACAGATACGCAGTATTTT; d_gene: -; v_gene: TRBV20-1; j_gene: TRBJ2-3; abundance: few
CDR3aa: CASSPGLAGGTYNEQFF; CDR3nt: TGTGCCAGCAGCCCTGGACTAGCGGGGGGGACCTACAATGAGCAGTTCTTC; d_gene: TRBD2; v_gene: TRBV7-8; j_gene: TRBJ2-1; abundance: few
CDR3aa: CAKREGLGEQFF; CDR3nt: TGCGCGAAGCGGGAGGGCCTCGGAGAGCAGTTCTTC; d_gene: TRBD2; v_gene: TRBV29-1; j_gene: TRBJ2-1; abundance: -
CDR3aa: CSASHRVRTNEQFF; CDR3nt: TGCAGTGCTAGCCATCGGGTGAGGACCAATGAGCAGTTCTTC; d_gene: -; v_gene: TRBV20-1; j_gene: TRBJ2-1; abundance: -
CDR3aa: CASSQAGVRTEKLFF; CDR3nt: TGTGCCAGCAGCCAAGCGGGAGTCCGAACGGAAAAACTGTTTTTT; d_gene: -; v_gene: TRBV2; j_gene: TRBJ1-4; abundance: -
CDR3aa: CASSSWREGSDEQFF; CDR3nt: TGTGCCAGCAGCTCGTGGCGGGAGGGTTCCGATGAGCAGTTCTTC; d_gene: TRBD2; v_gene: TRBV7-2; j_gene: TRBJ2-1; abundance: -
CDR3aa: CASSEGQGRTQYF; CDR3nt: TGTGCCAGCAGTGAGGGACAGGGGCGTACGCAGTATTTT; d_gene: TRBD1; v_gene: TRBV2; j_gene: TRBJ2-3; abundance: few
CDR3aa: CASSRGPGSGYGYTF; CDR3nt: TGTGCCAGCAGTCGAGGACCGGGGTCGGGCTATGGCTACACCTTC; d_gene: -; v_gene: TRBV27; j_gene: TRBJ1-2; abundance: few
CDR3aa: CASSTAGAGFNEQFF; CDR3nt: TGTGCCAGCAGTACGGCCGGAGCGGGATTCAATGAGCAGTTCTTC; d_gene: TRBD2; v_gene: TRBV28; j_gene: TRBJ2-1; abundance: few
CDR3aa: CASSPVDSLHGYTF; CDR3nt: TGTGCCAGCTCACCGGTCGACAGTCTCCATGGCTACACCTTC; d_gene: -; v_gene: TRBV18; j_gene: TRBJ1-2; abundance: -
CDR3aa: CSARSRDRDNQPQHF; CDR3nt: TGCAGTGCTAGATCGAGGGACAGGGACAATCAGCCCCAGCATTTT; d_gene: TRBD1; v_gene: TRBV20-1; j_gene: TRBJ1-5; abundance: few
CDR3aa: CASSLRTGEYEQYF; CDR3nt: TGTGCCAGCAGCTTAAGGACAGGGGAATACGAGCAGTACTTC; d_gene: TRBD1; v_gene: TRBV11-2; j_gene: TRBJ2-7; abundance: -
CDR3aa: CASSVATGKSPLHF; CDR3nt: TGTGCCAGCAGCGTAGCTACAGGGAAGTCACCCCTCCACTTT; d_gene: -; v_gene: TRBV9; j_gene: TRBJ1-6; abundance: -
CDR3aa: CASSPYGDGNTEAFF; CDR3nt: TGTGCCAGCTCACCTTACGGGGATGGGAACACTGAAGCTTTCTTT; d_gene: -; v_gene: TRBV18; j_gene: TRBJ1-1; abundance: -
CDR3aa: CASRETSGYFYEQYF; CDR3nt: TGTGCCAGCAGAGAGACTAGCGGGTACTTCTACGAGCAGTACTTC; d_gene: TRBD2; v_gene: TRBV27; j_gene: TRBJ2-7; abundance: -
CDR3aa: CASSYSTDSGNTIYF; CDR3nt: TGTGCCAGCAGTTACTCGACAGACTCTGGAAACACCATATATTTT; d_gene: -; v_gene: TRBV6-6; j_gene: TRBJ1-3; abundance: -
CDR3aa: CSVRESGGETQYF; CDR3nt: TGCAGTGTGCGGGAGTCGGGCGGGGAGACCCAGTACTTC; d_gene: TRBD2; v_gene: TRBV20-1; j_gene: TRBJ2-5; abundance: few
CDR3aa: CASSQDLSFGGYTF; CDR3nt: TGTGCCAGCAGCCAAGATTTGAGCTTTGGTGGCTACACCTTC; d_gene: -; v_gene: TRBV3-1; j_gene: TRBJ1-2; abundance: -
CDR3aa: CASSPLLAGEGSDTQYF; CDR3nt: TGTGCCAGCAGTCCTCTCCTAGCGGGGGAAGGTTCAGATACGCAGTATTTT; d_gene: TRBD2; v_gene: TRBV27; j_gene: TRBJ2-3; abundance: few
CDR3aa: CSARDDSGGEQYF; CDR3nt: TGCAGTGCTAGAGATGACAGCGGAGGAGAGCAGTACTTC; d_gene: -; v_gene: TRBV20-1; j_gene: TRBJ2-5; abundance: -
CDR3aa: CASSLVATSGRLPYEQYF; CDR3nt: TGCGCCAGCAGCTTGGTAGCGACTAGCGGGAGGCTCCCCTACGAGCAGTACTTC; d_gene: TRBD2; v_gene: TRBV5-1; j_gene: TRBJ2-7; abundance: -
CDR3aa: CASSSSTGQVSEQYF; CDR3nt: TGTGCCAGCAGCTCATCCACAGGGCAGGTTTCCGAGCAGTACTTC; d_gene: -; v_gene: TRBV11-2; j_gene: TRBJ2-7; abundance: few
CDR3aa: CASSQFLNYEQYF; CDR3nt: TGTGCCAGCAGCCAGTTCTTAAACTACGAGCAGTACTTC; d_gene: -; v_gene: TRBV4-2; j_gene: TRBJ2-7; abundance: many
CDR3aa: CASRGSSGGGYNEQFF; CDR3nt: TGTGCCAGCAGAGGGTCCAGCGGGGGTGGGTACAATGAGCAGTTCTTC; d_gene: TRBD2; v_gene: TRBV6-2/TRBV6-3; j_gene: TRBJ2-1; abundance: -
CDR3aa: CSATPGTSGYNEQFF; CDR3nt: TGCAGTGCTACTCCCGGGACTAGCGGTTACAATGAGCAGTTCTTC; d_gene: TRBD2; v_gene: TRBV20-1; j_gene: TRBJ2-1; abundance: few
CDR3aa: CATSRAGPGTEAFF; CDR3nt: TGTGCCACCAGCAGAGCTGGGCCTGGAACTGAAGCTTTCTTT; d_gene: -; v_gene: TRBV15; j_gene: TRBJ1-1; abundance: once
CDR3aa: CASRGWETQYF; CDR3nt: TGTGCCAGCAGGGGGTGGGAGACCCAGTACTTC; d_gene: -; v_gene: TRBV28; j_gene: TRBJ2-5; abundance: -
CDR3aa: CASSLTGGVPEDLYGCTF; CDR3nt: TGTGCCAGCAGCTTAACGGGGGGCGTACCCGAAGACCTCTATGGCTGCACCTTC; d_gene: -; v_gene: TRBV4-2; j_gene: TRBJ1-2; abundance: -
CDR3aa: CASSGGASPYEQYF; CDR3nt: TGTGCCAGCAGCGGGGGCGCGAGTCCCTACGAGCAGTACTTC; d_gene: -; v_gene: TRBV2; j_gene: TRBJ2-7; abundance: -
CDR3aa: CAGAVAGGQSLLMHEQFF; CDR3nt: TGTGCCGGTGCGGTAGCGGGAGGCCAGTCGCTACTTATGCATGAGCAGTTCTTC; d_gene: TRBD2; v_gene: TRBV2; j_gene: TRBJ2-1; abundance: -
CDR3aa: CASSLWRRRGPNTEAFF; CDR3nt: TGTGCCAGCAGCTTATGGCGCCGCCGGGGCCCGAACACTGAAGCTTTCTTT; d_gene: -; v_gene: TRBV7-2; j_gene: TRBJ1-1; abundance: -
CDR3aa: CASRRDRALHF; CDR3nt: TGTGCCAGCAGAAGGGACAGGGCCCTCCACTTT; d_gene: TRBD1; v_gene: TRBV2; j_gene: TRBJ1-6; abundance: few
CDR3aa: CASSAFDRGADYGYTF; CDR3nt: TGTGCCAGCAGTGCATTTGACAGGGGCGCTGACTATGGCTACACCTTC; d_gene: TRBD1; v_gene: TRBV2; j_gene: TRBJ1-2; abundance: -
CDR3aa: CVSSAPSGGYNEQFF; CDR3nt: TGTGTCAGCAGCGCACCTAGCGGGGGCTACAATGAGCAGTTCTTC; d_gene: TRBD2; v_gene: TRBV9; j_gene: TRBJ2-1; abundance: -
CDR3aa: CASSMDRTNYGYTF; CDR3nt: TGTGCCAGCAGCATGGACAGGACCAACTATGGCTACACCTTC; d_gene: TRBD1; v_gene: TRBV12-3/TRBV12-4; j_gene: TRBJ1-2; abundance: few
CDR3aa: CASRALGFHEQYF; CDR3nt: TGTGCCAGCAGGGCTTTAGGGTTCCACGAGCAGTACTTC; d_gene: -; v_gene: TRBV2; j_gene: TRBJ2-7; abundance: few
CDR3aa: CASTASGSLRLGEQYF; CDR3nt: TGTGCCAGCACTGCTAGCGGGAGTCTTAGGCTGGGAGAGCAGTACTTC; d_gene: TRBD2; v_gene: TRBV2; j_gene: TRBJ2-7; abundance: few
CDR3aa: CASSLRQGSTDTQYF; CDR3nt: TGTGCCAGCAGCCTGAGACAGGGATCCACAGATACGCAGTATTTT; d_gene: TRBD1; v_gene: TRBV7-9; j_gene: TRBJ2-3; abundance: many
CDR3aa: CSAREGDHWTEAFF; CDR3nt: TGCAGTGCTAGAGAGGGGGACCACTGGACTGAAGCTTTCTTT; d_gene: -; v_gene: TRBV20-1; j_gene: TRBJ1-1; abundance: -
CDR3aa: CASSALAGETDTQYF; CDR3nt: TGTGCCAGCAGTGCTCTAGCGGGAGAAACAGATACGCAGTATTTT; d_gene: TRBD2; v_gene: TRBV6-1; j_gene: TRBJ2-3; abundance: many
CDR3aa: CSADWRQNNQETQYF; CDR3nt: TGCAGTGCCGATTGGAGGCAGAATAATCAAGAGACCCAGTACTTC; d_gene: -; v_gene: TRBV20-1; j_gene: TRBJ2-5; abundance: few
CDR3aa: CASSSPWGNYGYTF; CDR3nt: TGCGCCAGCAGCTCCCCGTGGGGTAACTATGGCTACACCTTC; d_gene: -; v_gene: TRBV11-2; j_gene: TRBJ1-2; abundance: -
CDR3aa: CSASSAGGLLNQPQHF; CDR3nt: TGCAGTGCTAGCTCTGCAGGGGGCCTACTTAATCAGCCCCAGCATTTT; d_gene: TRBD1; v_gene: TRBV20-1; j_gene: TRBJ1-5; abundance: few
CDR3aa: CASRHRTEAFF; CDR3nt: TGTGCCAGCAGACACAGGACTGAAGCTTTCTTT; d_gene: -; v_gene: TRBV28; j_gene: TRBJ1-1; abundance: -
CDR3aa: CASSTERGVGGYTF; CDR3nt: TGTGCCAGCAGCACCGAGCGGGGGGTGGGAGGCTACACCTTC; d_gene: -; v_gene: TRBV7-2; j_gene: TRBJ1-2; abundance: once
CDR3aa: CASSRIGESNQPQHF; CDR3nt: TGTGCCAGCAGTAGGATAGGGGAGAGCAATCAGCCCCAGCATTTT; d_gene: -; v_gene: TRBV6-2/TRBV6-3; j_gene: TRBJ1-5; abundance: -
CDR3aa: CASSDLVAVTFADTQYF; CDR3nt: TGTGCCAGCAGCGATTTAGTGGCAGTGACCTTCGCAGATACGCAGTATTTT; d_gene: -; v_gene: TRBV12-3/TRBV12-4; j_gene: TRBJ2-3; abundance: few
CDR3aa: CASSPSGAGRNEQYF; CDR3nt: TGTGCCAGCAGTCCCTCGGGAGCGGGGCGGAACGAGCAGTACTTC; d_gene: TRBD2; v_gene: TRBV28; j_gene: TRBJ2-7; abundance: -
CDR3aa: CASSEDGITSYEQYF; CDR3nt: TGTGCCAGCAGTGAAGATGGAATTACCTCCTACGAGCAGTACTTC; d_gene: -; v_gene: TRBV2; j_gene: TRBJ2-7; abundance: -
CDR3aa: CASSQWVAGYTF; CDR3nt: TGTGCCAGCAGTCAATGGGTAGCTGGCTACACCTTC; d_gene: -; v_gene: TRBV28; j_gene: TRBJ1-2; abundance: few
CDR3aa: CATGVSSYNEQFF; CDR3nt: TGTGCCACGGGCGTAAGCTCCTACAATGAGCAGTTCTTC; d_gene: -; v_gene: TRBV10-3; j_gene: TRBJ2-1; abundance: many
CDR3aa: CASSPAGRGNSPLHF; CDR3nt: TGCGCCAGCAGCCCCGCGGGACGGGGTAATTCACCCCTCCACTTT; d_gene: -; v_gene: TRBV5-1; j_gene: TRBJ1-6; abundance: -
CDR3aa: CSAGGLAGEGTDTQYF; CDR3nt: TGCAGTGCAGGGGGGCTAGCGGGGGAGGGCACAGATACGCAGTATTTT; d_gene: TRBD2; v_gene: TRBV20-1; j_gene: TRBJ2-3; abundance: -
CDR3aa: CAISVSQQVTMGSTGELFF; CDR3nt: TGTGCCATCAGTGTTTCTCAACAGGTCACCATGGGGAGCACCGGGGAGCTGTTTTTT; d_gene: -; v_gene: TRBV10-3; j_gene: TRBJ2-2; abundance: few
CDR3aa: CATSNPGYNEQYF; CDR3nt: TGTGCCACCAGTAACCCAGGGTACAACGAGCAGTACTTC; d_gene: -; v_gene: TRBV24-1; j_gene: TRBJ2-7; abundance: -